This passage covers 2 T cell receptor beta chains from one sample sequenced in a study of long-term antiretroviral therapy in people with HIV. With survey level as its setting, the immunoSEQ assay was v3.0. Generated by immunoSEQ multiplex PCR, the TCRdb table keeps only in-frame clones and is missing some. Of tens of thousands of clones in the sample, approximately 85% were seen once. Here the sequenced sample was unsorted PBMCs, taken 0.8 years before starting antiretroviral therapy. The receptor set was obtained from a man aged 18 to 29 with HIV.

The chain employs TRBV10-3 and TRBJ2-5; 8 bases are shared with TRBD2. The germline gives CDR1 ENHRY, CDR2 SYGVKD. Trimming took 11 bases from V and 4 from J; bases not matched to a gene: 6. The CDR3 extends over 12 amino acids. Here the CDR3 reads CAGSGGGETQYF. CDR3 bases: TGTGCCGGATCGGGGGGGGGAGAGACCCAGTACTTC.

J is TRBJ2-3 and V is TRBV28; D tentatively reads TRBD1 or TRBD2 (6 bases each). The CDR3 has 17 amino acids. Trimming removed 6 bases from V and 3 bases from J, with 22 bases in between. Looked up from germline, CDR1 is MDHEN and CDR2 is SYDVKM. In DNA form, the CDR3 reads TGTGCCAGCAGCCCGCCGGGGGCTCTATTGGTTACAGATACGCAGTATTTT. It codes for CASSPPGALLVTDTQYF. The full variable domain, its missing parts supplied by reference TRBV28 and TRBJ2-3, is DVKVTQSSRYLVKRTGEKVFLECVQDMDHENMFWYRQDPGLGLRLIYFSYDVKMKEKGDIPEGYSVSREKKERFSLILESASTNQTSMYLCASSPPGALLVTDTQYFGPGTRLTVL.